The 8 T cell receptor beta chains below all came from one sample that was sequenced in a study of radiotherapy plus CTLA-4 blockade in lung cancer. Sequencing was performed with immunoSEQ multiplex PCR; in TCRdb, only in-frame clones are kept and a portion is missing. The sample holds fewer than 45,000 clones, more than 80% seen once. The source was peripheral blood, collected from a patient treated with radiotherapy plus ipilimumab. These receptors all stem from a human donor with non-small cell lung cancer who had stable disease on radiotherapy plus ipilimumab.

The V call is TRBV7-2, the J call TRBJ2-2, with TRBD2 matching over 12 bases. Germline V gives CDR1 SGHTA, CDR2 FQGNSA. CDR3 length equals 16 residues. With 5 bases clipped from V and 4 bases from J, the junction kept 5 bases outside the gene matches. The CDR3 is CASSLLGLAGTGELFF. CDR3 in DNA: TGTGCCAGCAGCCTCCTGGGACTAGCGGGCACCGGGGAGCTGTTTTTT.

The CDR3 loop reads CASSYRGGGYTF. The CDR3 bases are TGTGCCAGCAGCTACAGGGGCGGAGGCTACACCTTC. The chain links TRBV6-5 to TRBJ1-2, with 7 bases that match TRBD1. Germline V gene sequence: CDR1 MNHEY, CDR2 SVGAGI. The length of the CDR3 is 12 residues. V dropped 6 bases and J dropped 8; count of bases not matched to a gene: 6.

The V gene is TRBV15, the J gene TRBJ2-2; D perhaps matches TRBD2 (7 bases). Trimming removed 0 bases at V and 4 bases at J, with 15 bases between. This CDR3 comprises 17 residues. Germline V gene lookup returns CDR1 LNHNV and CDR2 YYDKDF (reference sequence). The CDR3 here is CATSRDRGRGSTGELFF. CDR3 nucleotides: TGTGCCACCAGCAGAGATCGTGGGAGGGGGAGCACCGGGGAGCTGTTTTTT.

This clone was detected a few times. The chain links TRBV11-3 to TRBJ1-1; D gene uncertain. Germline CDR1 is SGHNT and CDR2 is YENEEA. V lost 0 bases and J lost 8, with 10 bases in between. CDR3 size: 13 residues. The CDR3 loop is CASSLEVDSEAFF. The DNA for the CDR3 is TGTGCCAGCAGCTTAGAAGTCGATAGCGAAGCTTTCTTT.

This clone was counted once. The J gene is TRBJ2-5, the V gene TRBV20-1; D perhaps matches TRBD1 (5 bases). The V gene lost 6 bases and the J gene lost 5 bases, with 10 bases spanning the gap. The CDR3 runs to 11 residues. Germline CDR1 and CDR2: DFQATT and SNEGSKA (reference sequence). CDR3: CSAQGPETQYF. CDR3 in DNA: TGCAGTGCCCAGGGCCCGGAGACCCAGTACTTC.

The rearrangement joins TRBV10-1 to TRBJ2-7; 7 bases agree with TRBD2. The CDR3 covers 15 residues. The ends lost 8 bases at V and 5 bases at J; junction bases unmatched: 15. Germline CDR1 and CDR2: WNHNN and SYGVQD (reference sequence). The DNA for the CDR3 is TGCGCCAGCGCTAGCGGAGTTGACCCATCTGACGAGCAGTACTTC. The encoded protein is CASASGVDPSDEQYF.

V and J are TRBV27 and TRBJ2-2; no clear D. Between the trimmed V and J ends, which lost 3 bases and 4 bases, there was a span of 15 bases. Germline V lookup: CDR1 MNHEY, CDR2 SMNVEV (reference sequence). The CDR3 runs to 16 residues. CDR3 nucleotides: TGTGCCAGCAGTTTTCGACTGTCGAGAAGCACCGGGGAGCTGTTTTTT. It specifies CASSFRLSRSTGELFF.

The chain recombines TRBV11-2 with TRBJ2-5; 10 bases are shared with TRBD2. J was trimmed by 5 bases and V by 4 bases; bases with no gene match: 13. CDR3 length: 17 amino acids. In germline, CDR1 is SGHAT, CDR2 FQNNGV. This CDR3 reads CASSSPSSGSMWETQYF. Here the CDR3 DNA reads TGTGCCAGCAGCTCCCCGTCTAGCGGGAGTATGTGGGAGACCCAGTACTTC.